This is a list of T cell receptor beta chains from one sample in a study of T cells in Graves' hyperthyroidism and ophthalmopathy. TCRdb re-called the multiplex PCR reads with MiXCR, one entry per CDR3 protein. The table lists almost 350,000 distinct CDR3 sequences, 15% to 20% of them singletons, with about 14% in the top ten. The material sequenced was blood. The receptors here all came from a woman between 35 and 50 years old with Graves' ophthalmopathy. CDR3s include the opening cysteine and the closing phenylalanine or tryptophan. A D gene is named only where the DNA matches it firmly. Clone size is stated in some rows and not others, as once, few, many or a class when expanded.

len,v_gene,abundance,d_gene,j_gene,CDR3aa,CDR3nt
13,TRBV14,many,.,TRBJ1-1,CASSQARAGRAFF,TGTGCCAGCAGCCAAGCTCGGGCCGGACGGGCTTTCTTT
15,TRBV12-3/TRBV12-4,few,TRBD1,TRBJ1-1,CASIRDRGRNTEAFF,TGTGCCAGCATCAGAGACAGGGGTCGGAACACTGAAGCTTTCTTT
16,TRBV29-1,.,TRBD1,TRBJ1-1,CSVGWDRGLVNTEAFF,TGCAGCGTTGGCTGGGACAGGGGGCTCGTTAACACTGAAGCTTTCTTT
16,TRBV6-2/TRBV6-3,many,TRBD1,TRBJ2-2,CASRVEQGLGTGELFF,TGTGCCAGCAGAGTCGAACAGGGGCTCGGCACCGGGGAGCTGTTTTTT
15,TRBV6-4,many,.,TRBJ2-7,CASSDSTGNPYEQYF,TGTGCCAGCAGTGACTCTACAGGGAATCCCTACGAGCAGTACTTC
11,TRBV30,many,.,TRBJ1-5,CAWSVRQPQHF,TGTGCCTGGAGTGTACGTCAGCCCCAGCATTTT
14,TRBV12-3/TRBV12-4,.,.,TRBJ2-7,CASRVYGGDYEQYF,TGTGCCAGCAGAGTGTATGGAGGGGACTACGAGCAGTACTTC
13,TRBV20-1,many,.,TRBJ2-7,CSASYTVTSEQYF,TGCAGTGCTAGTTACACGGTGACCTCCGAGCAGTACTTC
12,TRBV30,few,.,TRBJ1-2,CAWSRGAEGYTF,TGTGCCTGGAGTAGGGGTGCGGAAGGCTACACCTTC
16,TRBV5-4,.,TRBD2,TRBJ2-1,CASSFTVAGEINEQFF,TGTGCCAGCAGCTTTACGGTAGCGGGAGAGATAAATGAGCAGTTCTTC
14,TRBV20-1,many,TRBD1,TRBJ2-7,CSANRQGSSYEQYF,TGCAGTGCAAACCGACAGGGGTCCTCCTACGAGCAGTACTTC
17,TRBV11-2,.,TRBD2,TRBJ2-5,CASSRRLAGSDGETQYF,TGTGCCAGCAGCCGACGACTAGCGGGATCGGATGGGGAGACCCAGTACTTC
13,TRBV5-1,many,.,TRBJ2-6,CASSLGRNNVLTF,TGCGCCAGCAGCTTAGGACGGAACAACGTCCTGACTTTC
12,TRBV7-8,many,.,TRBJ1-5,CASSLDDQPQHF,TGTGCCAGCAGCTTAGATGACCAGCCCCAGCATTTT
15,TRBV12-3/TRBV12-4,many,.,TRBJ1-5,CATTRGGALNQPQHF,TGTGCCACCACCCGTGGGGGAGCCCTCAATCAGCCCCAGCATTTT
18,TRBV9,many,.,TRBJ1-2,CASSGLEQERGLNYGYTF,TGTGCCAGCAGCGGATTAGAACAGGAAAGAGGTCTCAACTATGGCTACACCTTC
14,TRBV20-1,many,.,TRBJ1-1,CSALLQGWVTEALF,TGCAGTGCCCTTCTCCAGGGCTGGGTCACTGAAGCTCTCTTT
14,TRBV11-2,many,.,TRBJ2-5,CASSPLRIQETQYF,TGTGCCAGCAGCCCACTGCGGATCCAAGAGACCCAGTACTTC
13,TRBV27,many,.,TRBJ1-5,CASSFAGTQPQHF,TGTGCCAGCAGTTTTGCGGGAACTCAGCCCCAGCATTTT
13,TRBV2,.,.,TRBJ2-4,CASVLRSENIQYF,TGTGCCAGCGTTTTGCGCAGCGAAAACATTCAGTACTTC
12,TRBV18,many,.,TRBJ1-5,CASSPSGQPQHF,TGTGCCAGCTCACCGTCTGGTCAGCCCCAGCATTTT
12,TRBV30,many,.,TRBJ1-3,CASGLSGNTIYF,TGTGCCTCGGGTCTCTCTGGAAACACCATATATTTT
13,TRBV4-1,many,.,TRBJ2-2,CASSRLAPGELFF,TGCGCCAGCAGCCGTTTGGCCCCCGGGGAGCTGTTTTTT
12,TRBV20-1,many,.,TRBJ2-7,CSANDGTYEQYF,TGCAGTGCCAATGACGGGACCTACGAGCAGTACTTC
15,TRBV28,.,TRBD2,TRBJ2-5,CASRPAGGRIETQYF,TGTGCCAGCCGACCAGCGGGGGGGCGGATAGAGACCCAGTACTTC
16,TRBV28,.,.,TRBJ2-7,CASRRVGSGAPYEQYF,TGTGCCAGCAGGCGGGTAGGGTCCGGGGCACCCTACGAGCAGTACTTC
14,TRBV27,many,TRBD1,TRBJ1-2,CASSNLGGSYGYTF,TGTGCCAGCTCTAACCTAGGGGGCAGCTATGGCTACACCTTC
14,TRBV6-5,many,.,TRBJ2-6,CASRVFDGANVLTF,TGTGCCAGCCGGGTGTTTGATGGGGCCAACGTCCTGACTTTC
14,TRBV12-3/TRBV12-4,many,.,TRBJ1-3,CASSWEGAGNTIYF,TGTGCCAGCAGTTGGGAGGGAGCTGGAAACACCATATATTTT
16,TRBV28,many,TRBD2,TRBJ2-5,CASSPSSGRLRETQYF,TGTGCCAGCAGTCCCTCTAGCGGGAGACTGCGGGAGACCCAGTACTTC
12,TRBV28,many,.,TRBJ2-2,CASSFFPGELFF,TGTGCCAGCAGTTTCTTTCCCGGGGAGCTGTTTTTT
14,TRBV28,few,.,TRBJ1-1,CASSLHDLYTEAFF,TGTGCCAGCAGTTTACACGATTTGTACACTGAAGCTTTCTTT